This TCR beta chain was found in a study of tumor-infiltrating lymphocytes in primary liver carcinoma. A primer in the constant region served to generate TCR beta cDNA from about 480 ng of total RNA. Researchers made the TCR beta libraries by running three nested multiplex PCR rounds with slightly modified ARM-PCR. TRBV1-TRBV30 forward and Cbeta reverse primers drove the first two roughly 10-cycle rounds. Each CDR3 protein is one row after TCRdb ran MiXCR on the multiplex PCR reads. Of 300,000 to 350,000 distinct CDR3 sequences listed, roughly 61% are singletons. Germline loops: CDR1 GTSNPN, CDR2 SVGIG (reference sequence). V was trimmed by 3 bases and J by 3 bases, leaving 12 bases between them. This CDR3 is 14 amino acids long. Extraction also yielded germline DNA, while blood RNA was obtained from unsorted whole blood.

The receptor was derived from a man aged 35 to 55 with primary liver carcinoma and hepatitis B virus infection. V usage is TRBV30 and J usage is TRBJ1-5; a possible D gene is TRBD1 (6 bases). The sample was peripheral blood. The CDR3 spells CAWSGQNSNQPQHF. CDR3 bases: TGTGCCTGGAGCGGACAGAATTCCAATCAGCCCCAGCATTTT.